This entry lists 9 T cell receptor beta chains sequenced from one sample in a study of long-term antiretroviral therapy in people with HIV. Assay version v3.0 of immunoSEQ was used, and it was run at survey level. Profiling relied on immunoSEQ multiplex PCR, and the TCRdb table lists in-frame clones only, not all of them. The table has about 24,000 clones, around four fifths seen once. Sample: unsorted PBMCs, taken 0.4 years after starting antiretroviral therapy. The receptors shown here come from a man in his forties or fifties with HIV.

DNA of the CDR3: TGTGCCAGCAGTTCCGGGACAGCAACTAATGAAAAACTGTTTTTT. It codes for CASSSGTATNEKLFF. This chain uses TRBV28 with TRBJ1-4, with TRBD1 matching over 7 bases. Unmatched junction bases numbered 2, after V lost 4 bases and J lost 0 bases. From germline, CDR1 is MDHEN and CDR2 SYDVKM. The CDR3 loop spans 15 amino acids. Full variable domain (outside the CDR3, taken from reference TRBV28 and TRBJ1-4): DVKVTQSSRYLVKRTGEKVFLECVQDMDHENMFWYRQDPGLGLRLIYFSYDVKMKEKGDIPEGYSVSREKKERFSLILESASTNQTSMYLCASSSGTATNEKLFFGSGTQLSVL.

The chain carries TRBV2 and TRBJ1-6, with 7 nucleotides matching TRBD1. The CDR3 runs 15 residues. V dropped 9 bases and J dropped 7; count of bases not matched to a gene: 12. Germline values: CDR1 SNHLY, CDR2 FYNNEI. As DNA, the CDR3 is TGTGCCAGATTGTCCCCCGGGACAGTAAATTCACCCCTCCACTTT. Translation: CARLSPGTVNSPLHF.

CDR3 residues: CASSVRTGGVDTQYF. The CDR3 nucleotides are TGTGCCAGCAGCGTAAGAACGGGGGGGGTAGATACGCAGTATTTT. The chain combines TRBV9 with TRBJ2-3, with TRBD2 matching 8 bases. CDR1 and CDR2 (germline): SGDLS, YYNGEE. CDR3 length: 15 residues. V lost 1 base, J lost 5 bases, and 6 bases stayed unmatched. Full variable domain (outside the CDR3, taken from reference TRBV9 and TRBJ2-3): DSGVTQTPKHLITATGQRVTLRCSPRSGDLSVYWYQQSLDQGLQFLIQYYNGEERAKGNILERFSAQQFPDLHSELNLSSLELGDSALYFCASSVRTGGVDTQYFGPGTRLTVL.

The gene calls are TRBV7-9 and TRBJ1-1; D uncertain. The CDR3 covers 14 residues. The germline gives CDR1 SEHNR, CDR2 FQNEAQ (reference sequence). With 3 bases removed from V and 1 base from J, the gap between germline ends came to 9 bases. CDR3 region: CASSLGGPNTEAFF. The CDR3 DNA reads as TGTGCCAGCAGCTTGGGAGGGCCGAACACTGAAGCTTTCTTT.

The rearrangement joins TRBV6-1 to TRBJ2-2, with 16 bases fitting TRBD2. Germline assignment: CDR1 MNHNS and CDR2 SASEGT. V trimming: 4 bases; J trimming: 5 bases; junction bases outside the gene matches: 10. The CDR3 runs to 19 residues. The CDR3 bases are TGTGCCAGCAGTGGAGGGACTAGCGGGGGGGCTTTCCTAACCGGGGAGCTGTTTTTT. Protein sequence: CASSGGTSGGAFLTGELFF.

This chain's CDR3 is CASSISWGGRRNEKLFF. The CDR3 nucleotides read TGTGCCAGTAGTATCTCGTGGGGCGGAAGGCGCAATGAAAAACTGTTTTTT. The rearrangement joins TRBV19 to TRBJ1-4; perhaps TRBD1 as D (5 bases). Germline CDR1 and CDR2: LNHDA and SQIVND (reference sequence). This CDR3 comprises 17 residues. The V end lost 3 bases, the J end lost 5 bases, and 19 bases lay between the germline ends.

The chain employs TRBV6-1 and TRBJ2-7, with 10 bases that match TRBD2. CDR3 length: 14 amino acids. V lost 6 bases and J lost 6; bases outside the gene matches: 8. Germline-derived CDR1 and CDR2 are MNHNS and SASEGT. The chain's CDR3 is CASRGGLADSEQYF. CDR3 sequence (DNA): TGTGCCAGCAGGGGAGGACTAGCGGATAGCGAGCAGTACTTC.

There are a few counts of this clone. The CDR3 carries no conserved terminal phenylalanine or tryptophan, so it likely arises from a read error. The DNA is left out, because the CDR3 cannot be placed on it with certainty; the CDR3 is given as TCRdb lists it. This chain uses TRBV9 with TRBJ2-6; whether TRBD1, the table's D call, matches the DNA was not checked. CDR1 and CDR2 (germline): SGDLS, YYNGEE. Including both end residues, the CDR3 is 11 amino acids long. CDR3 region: CASSLDPQVMA.

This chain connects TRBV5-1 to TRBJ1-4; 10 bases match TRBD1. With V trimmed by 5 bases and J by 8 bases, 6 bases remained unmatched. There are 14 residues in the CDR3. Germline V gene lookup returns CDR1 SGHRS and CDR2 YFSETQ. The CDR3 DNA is TGCGCCAGCAGGGGACAGGGGATGGAGGAAAAACTGTTTTTT. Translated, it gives CASRGQGMEEKLFF.